Listed below are T cell receptor beta chains from one sample, sequenced in a study of T cells after yellow fever vaccination. Via MiXCR, TCRdb re-called the 5' RACE reads, giving one row per CDR3 protein. Counted here are some 600,000 distinct CDR3 sequences, less than 20% occurring once; the ten biggest clones make up 17%. This sample comprised PBMCs, obtained 5 days after the first yellow fever vaccination. The receptors come from a man younger than 35 who received the YFV17D yellow fever vaccine. CDR3s include the opening cysteine and the closing phenylalanine or tryptophan. Each record gives: J gene, V gene, CDR3 protein.

J gene: TRBJ2-1
V gene: TRBV28
CDR3 protein: CASSVTGGVSYNEQFF

J gene: TRBJ1-1
V gene: TRBV6-5
CDR3 protein: CASSYFLGDEAFF

J gene: TRBJ1-4
V gene: TRBV7-2
CDR3 protein: CASSLSGTGGNEKLFF

J gene: TRBJ1-2
V gene: TRBV4-1
CDR3 protein: CASSQDPWASNYGYTF

J gene: TRBJ2-3
V gene: TRBV5-1
CDR3 protein: CASSLSLAGSADTQYF

J gene: TRBJ2-3
V gene: TRBV9
CDR3 protein: CASSLTGTSGADTQYF

J gene: TRBJ1-5
V gene: TRBV20-1
CDR3 protein: CRGVETTSGQPQHF

J gene: TRBJ1-3
V gene: TRBV4-1
CDR3 protein: CASSQQGAPATYGNTIYF

J gene: TRBJ1-2
V gene: TRBV19
CDR3 protein: CASIPGRNTGGYGYTF

J gene: TRBJ1-6
V gene: TRBV12-3/TRBV12-4
CDR3 protein: CASNLWDRDNSPLHF

J gene: TRBJ2-5
V gene: TRBV25-1
CDR3 protein: CAAGGGLAGGQETQYF

J gene: TRBJ1-1
V gene: TRBV24-1
CDR3 protein: CATSAGGYAEAFF

J gene: TRBJ2-7
V gene: TRBV6-5
CDR3 protein: CASSTAYEQYF

J gene: TRBJ2-7
V gene: TRBV29-1
CDR3 protein: CSVKRDRVPYEQYF

J gene: TRBJ2-5
V gene: TRBV7-2
CDR3 protein: CASRRASGETQYF

J gene: TRBJ2-6
V gene: TRBV7-3
CDR3 protein: CASRGGGANVLTF

J gene: TRBJ1-1
V gene: TRBV7-9
CDR3 protein: CASSLRFFGNTEAFF

J gene: TRBJ2-3
V gene: TRBV4-2
CDR3 protein: CASSQDRAGGTDTQYF

J gene: TRBJ2-3
V gene: TRBV12-3/TRBV12-4
CDR3 protein: CASSLTWLAETDTQYF

J gene: TRBJ2-3
V gene: TRBV6-5
CDR3 protein: CASSYSKGRGPDTQYF

J gene: TRBJ2-2
V gene: TRBV5-4
CDR3 protein: CASSRMGLSGTGELFF

J gene: TRBJ2-7
V gene: TRBV4-3
CDR3 protein: CASSQDLPTGSYEQYF

J gene: TRBJ2-5
V gene: TRBV5-1
CDR3 protein: CASSSHRTRQETQYF

J gene: TRBJ2-5
V gene: TRBV2
CDR3 protein: CASSAADGETQYF

J gene: TRBJ2-1
V gene: TRBV5-1
CDR3 protein: CASSLGAAGRNEQFF

J gene: TRBJ1-1
V gene: TRBV29-1
CDR3 protein: CSGAGQTNTEAFF

J gene: TRBJ2-5
V gene: TRBV6-1
CDR3 protein: CASSPLAGGRGTQYF

J gene: TRBJ1-5
V gene: TRBV7-2
CDR3 protein: CASSPGTGGFPQHF

J gene: TRBJ2-3
V gene: TRBV10-2
CDR3 protein: CATMRGLFTDTQYF

J gene: TRBJ1-1
V gene: TRBV20-1
CDR3 protein: CSARDLVQGINTEAFF

J gene: TRBJ1-1
V gene: TRBV5-1
CDR3 protein: CASTDGLNTEAFF

J gene: TRBJ2-3
V gene: TRBV6-5
CDR3 protein: CASSLDAVTDTQYF

J gene: TRBJ2-1
V gene: TRBV28
CDR3 protein: CASSYGQDYNEQFF

J gene: TRBJ1-5
V gene: TRBV5-6
CDR3 protein: CASSWGIKEPQHF

J gene: TRBJ2-2
V gene: TRBV12-3/TRBV12-4
CDR3 protein: CASTNMGGGELFF

J gene: TRBJ2-2
V gene: TRBV7-3
CDR3 protein: CASSTGLETGELFF

J gene: TRBJ1-4
V gene: TRBV5-5
CDR3 protein: CASRTGGTEEKLFF